Listed here are 20 T cell receptor beta chains from one sample, sequenced in a study of blood T cell repertoires in COVID-19. The repertoire was sequenced with immunoSEQ multiplex PCR; TCRdb's copy has only in-frame clones and lacks some. The data contain roughly 300,000 clones, approximately 87% of them seen just once; the ten biggest clones take up roughly 7.1%. Sequenced: peripheral blood. Receptor source: a woman aged 50 to 65 who had recovered from COVID-19.

V usage is TRBV27 and J usage is TRBJ2-1, with D tentatively TRBD2 (5 bases). The CDR3 is 13 amino acids. Germline loops: CDR1 MNHEY, CDR2 SMNVEV (reference sequence). V lost 8 bases to trimming and J lost 1 base, with 9 bases between them. Written as DNA, the CDR3 is TGTGCCAGCCGTAGCGTTTCCTACAATGAGCAGTTCTTC. As protein: CASRSVSYNEQFF.

The rearrangement links TRBV10-3 to TRBJ2-1; D call uncertain. Germline V gene sequence: CDR1 ENHRY, CDR2 SYGVKD. This CDR3 contains 12 residues. The V and J ends lost 6 bases and 8 bases respectively, with 11 bases between them. The chain's CDR3 is CAIRETAHEQFF. The CDR3 DNA is TGTGCCATCAGAGAGACTGCCCATGAGCAGTTCTTC.

The chain is built from TRBV18 and TRBJ1-2; weak D call: TRBD1 (5 bases). This CDR3 region has 14 residues. V lost 8 bases and J 5 bases, leaving 18 bases between the germline ends. CDR1 is KGHSH and CDR2 is LQKENI in the germline V gene. CDR3 sequence reads: CASRQLGLGYGYTF. In DNA, the CDR3 is TGTGCCAGCCGTCAGTTGGGGCTTGGTTATGGCTACACCTTC.

As DNA, the CDR3 is TGTGCCAGCAGTTCCGGGACAGGGGTCGCCTATAATTCACCCCTCCACTTT. The encoded protein is CASSSGTGVAYNSPLHF. V usage is TRBV6-2 or TRBV6-3 and J usage is TRBJ1-6; 10 nucleotides agree with TRBD1. From germline, CDR1 is MNHEY and CDR2 SVGEGT. The CDR3 spans 17 residues. V trimming: 4 bases; J trimming: 2 bases; junction bases outside the gene matches: 5.

CDR3 region: CASSPDRGNTEAFF. The CDR3 nucleotides read TGTGCCAGCAGCCCTGACAGGGGCAACACTGAAGCTTTCTTT. This chain links TRBV16 with TRBJ1-1; 8 bases line up with TRBD1. CDR1 is KGHSY and CDR2 is FQNENV in the germline V gene. The V gene end was trimmed by 4 bases and the J gene end by 2 bases; junction bases not matched to a gene: 3. The CDR3 has 14 residues.

The chain couples TRBV3-1 (or the pseudogene TRBV3-2) to TRBJ1-3; 7 positions agree with TRBD1. With V trimmed by 0 bases and J by 4 bases, 6 bases remained unmatched. CDR1 is LGHDT, CDR2 YNNKEL, per germline (reference sequence). The CDR3 has 16 amino acids. CDR3 nucleotides: TGTGCCAGCAGCCAAGAACTTACAGGGGTCGGAAACACCATATATTTT. It specifies CASSQELTGVGNTIYF.

The chain employs TRBV13 and TRBJ2-3; TRBD2 aligns across 7 bases. J was trimmed by 5 bases and V by 5 bases; bases with no gene match: 7. The CDR3 covers 14 residues. CDR1 and CDR2 from the germline V gene are PRHDT and FYEKMQ (reference sequence). The DNA for the CDR3 is TGTGCCAGCAGCACCGGACTAGTTAAAGATACGCAGTATTTT. Encoded protein: CASSTGLVKDTQYF.

The rearrangement uses TRBV28 and TRBJ1-3; D ambiguous. There are 13 residues in the CDR3. Trimming left V 3 bases short and J 5 bases short, with 8 bases between. CDR1 and CDR2 (germline): MDHEN, SYDVKM. CDR3 sequence reads: CASSLTTRNTIYF. The CDR3 DNA sequence: TGTGCCAGCAGTTTGACGACTAGAAACACCATATATTTT.

In DNA form, the CDR3 reads TGCAGTGCTAGTGAAGTGGGAGGGGGAAGATCACCCCTCCACTTT. The encoded protein is CSASEVGGGRSPLHF. The rearrangement uses TRBV20-1 and TRBJ1-6, with D perhaps TRBD1 (6 bases). The CDR3 runs 15 residues. Germline V CDR1 and CDR2: DFQATT, SNEGSKA (reference sequence). Trimming left V 3 bases short and J 10 bases short, with 19 bases between.

This chain connects TRBV9 to TRBJ1-6; D might be TRBD1 (6 bases). Germline loops: CDR1 SGDLS, CDR2 YYNGEE. The CDR3 spans 14 residues. Trimming pared 3 bases from V and 10 bases from J, leaving 14 bases between. The DNA of the CDR3 is TGTGCCAGCAGCGCTAGACAGGTGGAATCACCCCTCCACTTT. It encodes CASSARQVESPLHF. Full variable domain (missing parts from reference TRBV9 and TRBJ1-6): DSGVTQTPKHLITATGQRVTLRCSPRSGDLSVYWYQQSLDQGLQFLIQYYNGEERAKGNILERFSAQQFPDLHSELNLSSLELGDSALYFCASSARQVESPLHFGNGTRLTVT.

The chain has TRBV5-5 and TRBJ1-5; D call uncertain. The CDR3 has 14 residues. Germline-derived CDR1 and CDR2 are SGHKS and YYEKEE (reference sequence). With 4 bases removed from V and 2 bases from J, the gap between germline ends came to 10 bases. CDR3 sequence: CASSRRGGNQPQHF. DNA of the CDR3: TGTGCCAGCAGCCGAAGAGGTGGCAATCAGCCCCAGCATTTT.

Only a few counts were recorded for this clone. The chain combines TRBV19 with TRBJ1-5; no definite D call. CDR1 and CDR2 (germline): LNHDA, SQIVND (reference sequence). V lost 0 bases and J lost 7, with 7 bases in between. The CDR3 spans 13 residues. CDR3 amino acids: CASSIDQVQPQHF. The CDR3 region has the DNA TGTGCCAGTAGTATAGACCAGGTCCAGCCCCAGCATTTT.

In its sample, this clone was seen a few times. The genes are TRBV27 and TRBJ1-1; D might be TRBD1 (5 bases). From germline, CDR1 is MNHEY and CDR2 SMNVEV (reference sequence). The CDR3 has 11 amino acids. Deletions cut 6 bases from V and 10 bases from J, with 12 bases between. CDR3 DNA sequence: TGTGCCAGCAGGGAGGGGATGGTAGCTTTCTTT. Translation: CASREGMVAFF.

The chain uses TRBV12-3 or TRBV12-4 and TRBJ2-7; possible D gene TRBD1, 6 bases. This CDR3 has 13 amino acids. Between the trimmed V and J ends, which lost 3 bases and 5 bases, there was a span of 11 bases. CDR3 protein: CASSFAGVNEQYF. In DNA form, the CDR3 reads TGTGCCAGCAGTTTTGCAGGGGTGAACGAGCAGTACTTC.

The rearrangement uses TRBV9 and TRBJ1-2; possibly TRBD1 for D (6 bases). V dropped 1 base and J dropped 0 bases, with 10 bases sitting between them. The CDR3 consists of 15 residues. From germline, CDR1 is SGDLS and CDR2 YYNGEE. The CDR3 region has the DNA TGTGCCAGCAGCGTATTAGGGGGTTCTAACTATGGCTACACCTTC. Amino acids: CASSVLGGSNYGYTF.

The chain recombines TRBV4-3 with TRBJ2-4, with TRBD2 matching over 10 bases. V shed 2 bases, J shed 7 bases, and the junction held 5 bases outside the gene matches. The CDR3 is 15 amino acids. CDR1 and CDR2 from the germline V gene are LGHNA and YSLEER. CDR3: CASSQPWTSGNIQYF. DNA for the CDR3: TGCGCCAGCAGCCAACCATGGACTAGCGGTAACATTCAGTACTTC.

The chain joins TRBV10-3 to TRBJ1-2; 12 bases fit TRBD1. Germline V gene lookup returns CDR1 ENHRY and CDR2 SYGVKD. The CDR3 consists of 17 residues. The trim removed 4 bases at V and 5 bases at J, leaving 11 bases unmatched. The CDR3 coding sequence is TGTGCCATCAGTGCCTCCATGGGACAGGGGGCGACTTATGGCTACACCTTC. It yields the protein CAISASMGQGATYGYTF.

The chain recombines TRBV19 with TRBJ2-1, with 10 bases aligning to TRBD2. Germline V gene lookup returns CDR1 LNHDA and CDR2 SQIVND (reference sequence). J was trimmed by 5 bases and V by 3 bases; bases with no gene match: 7. The CDR3 loop spans 16 amino acids. CDR3 DNA: TGTGCCAGTAGTATGCTCACTAGCGGGATACACAATGAGCAGTTCTTC. It encodes CASSMLTSGIHNEQFF.

The gene calls are TRBV4-3 and TRBJ2-1, with D possibly matching TRBD1 (5 bases). CDR3 size: 13 residues. CDR1 is LGHNA and CDR2 is YSLEER in the germline V gene. Trimming removed 0 bases from V and 9 bases from J, with 9 bases in between. This CDR3 reads CASSQDLRGEQFF. The CDR3 DNA follows: TGCGCCAGCAGCCAAGATCTTAGGGGTGAGCAGTTCTTC.

This chain links TRBV28 with TRBJ1-2; 9 positions match TRBD1. This CDR3 region has 15 residues. The trim removed 5 bases at V and 5 bases at J, leaving 9 bases unmatched. Germline CDR1 and CDR2: MDHEN and SYDVKM. The DNA for the CDR3 is TGTGCCAGCAGTATAGGGACAGGGAAACTTTATGGCTACACCTTC. As protein: CASSIGTGKLYGYTF.